This is a list of T cell receptor beta chains from one sample in a study of blood T cell repertoires in COVID-19. Measured with immunoSEQ multiplex PCR; TCRdb has only the in-frame clones, and not every one. The sample lists under 200,000 clones, 83% occurring once. The sample taken for sequencing was peripheral blood. The receptors come from a human donor in a cohort sampled during active COVID-19. Each CDR3 is given with its conserved first and last residue. D genes are given only for firm matches. Size tells how often a clone was seen (once, few, many) or the class of an expanded clone, and some rows leave it out.

v_call: TRBV27; clone_size: NA; j_call: TRBJ2-7; d_call: NA; cdr3_aa: CASSLLGTGVYEQYF; cdr3_nt: TGTGCCAGCAGTCTACTCGGGACGGGGGTTTACGAGCAGTACTTC
v_call: TRBV5-1; clone_size: NA; j_call: TRBJ1-6; d_call: NA; cdr3_aa: CASSFDTDNSPLHF; cdr3_nt: TGCGCCAGCAGCTTCGACACGGATAATTCACCCCTCCACTTT
v_call: TRBV27; clone_size: NA; j_call: TRBJ2-7; d_call: NA; cdr3_aa: CASSFTGREQYF; cdr3_nt: TGTGCCAGCAGTTTTACAGGGCGCGAGCAGTACTTC
v_call: TRBV6-5; clone_size: NA; j_call: TRBJ2-7; d_call: TRBD1; cdr3_aa: CASRKPGQGPYEQYF; cdr3_nt: TGTGCCAGCAGGAAACCGGGACAGGGACCCTACGAGCAGTACTTC
v_call: TRBV10-1; clone_size: NA; j_call: TRBJ2-2; d_call: TRBD2; cdr3_aa: CASSEFGLAGETFNTGELFF; cdr3_nt: TGCGCCAGCAGTGAGTTTGGACTAGCGGGAGAAACCTTCAACACCGGGGAGCTGTTTTTT
v_call: TRBV5-4; clone_size: NA; j_call: TRBJ2-7; d_call: TRBD1; cdr3_aa: CASRIPSTGGCEQYF; cdr3_nt: TGTGCCAGCAGGATTCCTTCGACAGGGGGATGCGAGCAGTACTTC
v_call: TRBV9; clone_size: NA; j_call: TRBJ2-3; d_call: TRBD2; cdr3_aa: CASSPLPGAGGFSDTQYF; cdr3_nt: TGTGCCAGCAGCCCCCTTCCCGGAGCGGGAGGGTTTTCAGATACGCAGTATTTT
v_call: TRBV7-2; clone_size: many; j_call: TRBJ2-3; d_call: TRBD2; cdr3_aa: CASSLLGTSGRTDTQYF; cdr3_nt: TGTGCCAGCAGCTTATTGGGGACTAGCGGGAGAACAGATACGCAGTATTTT
v_call: TRBV29-1; clone_size: NA; j_call: TRBJ1-1; d_call: TRBD1; cdr3_aa: CSARQGNTEAFF; cdr3_nt: TGCAGCGCTCGACAGGGGAACACTGAAGCTTTCTTT
v_call: TRBV6-2/TRBV6-3; clone_size: NA; j_call: TRBJ2-7; d_call: TRBD1; cdr3_aa: CASSYPGQSYEQYF; cdr3_nt: TGTGCCAGCAGTTACCCGGGACAGTCCTACGAGCAGTACTTC
v_call: TRBV3-1/TRBV3-2; clone_size: NA; j_call: TRBJ2-7; d_call: TRBD2; cdr3_aa: CASSQVGTSGSEQYF; cdr3_nt: TGTGCCAGCAGCCAAGTAGGGACTAGCGGTTCCGAGCAGTACTTC
v_call: TRBV3-1/TRBV3-2; clone_size: NA; j_call: TRBJ2-7; d_call: TRBD1; cdr3_aa: CASSSDRVFSYEQYF; cdr3_nt: TGTGCCAGCAGCAGCGACAGGGTCTTTTCCTACGAGCAGTACTTC
v_call: TRBV4-1; clone_size: NA; j_call: TRBJ2-7; d_call: NA; cdr3_aa: CASSQRSGNEQYF; cdr3_nt: TGCGCCAGCAGCCAAAGGTCGGGGAACGAGCAGTACTTC
v_call: TRBV7-2; clone_size: NA; j_call: TRBJ2-7; d_call: TRBD1; cdr3_aa: CASRQGSAYEQYF; cdr3_nt: TGTGCCAGCAGACAGGGGAGCGCCTACGAGCAGTACTTC
v_call: TRBV11-3; clone_size: NA; j_call: TRBJ2-7; d_call: NA; cdr3_aa: CASSLDNSRAHEQYF; cdr3_nt: TGTGCCAGCAGCTTAGACAATTCGCGGGCCCACGAGCAGTACTTC
v_call: TRBV11-1; clone_size: few; j_call: TRBJ2-3; d_call: TRBD2; cdr3_aa: CASSFSGEGDTQYF; cdr3_nt: TGTGCCAGCAGCTTTTCGGGGGAGGGGGATACGCAGTATTTT
v_call: TRBV6-2/TRBV6-3; clone_size: NA; j_call: TRBJ1-5; d_call: NA; cdr3_aa: CASSYTGGSNQPQHF; cdr3_nt: TGTGCCAGCAGTTACACGGGCGGGAGCAATCAGCCCCAGCATTTT
v_call: TRBV7-2; clone_size: NA; j_call: TRBJ2-7; d_call: NA; cdr3_aa: CASSLVPGLYEQYF; cdr3_nt: TGTGCCAGCAGCTTAGTACCAGGGCTTTACGAGCAGTACTTC
v_call: TRBV29-1; clone_size: NA; j_call: TRBJ2-7; d_call: NA; cdr3_aa: CSVEDPRALEQYF; cdr3_nt: TGCAGCGTTGAAGACCCGCGAGCCCTCGAGCAGTACTTC
v_call: TRBV4-1; clone_size: NA; j_call: TRBJ2-7; d_call: TRBD1; cdr3_aa: CASSLTRDSSYEQYF; cdr3_nt: TGCGCCAGCAGCCTAACCCGGGACAGCTCCTACGAGCAGTACTTC
v_call: TRBV28; clone_size: NA; j_call: TRBJ2-7; d_call: TRBD1; cdr3_aa: CASSRKGGDRGHEQYF; cdr3_nt: TGTGCCAGCAGTAGAAAAGGAGGGGACAGGGGGCACGAGCAGTACTTC
v_call: TRBV9; clone_size: NA; j_call: TRBJ2-4; d_call: NA; cdr3_aa: CASSVRGGGNPAKNIQYF; cdr3_nt: TGTGCCAGCAGCGTAAGGGGTGGGGGGAACCCAGCCAAAAACATTCAGTACTTC
v_call: TRBV9; clone_size: NA; j_call: TRBJ1-2; d_call: NA; cdr3_aa: CASSVEEGLGAGYTF; cdr3_nt: TGTGCCAGCAGCGTAGAGGAGGGATTAGGGGCTGGCTACACCTTC
v_call: TRBV19; clone_size: NA; j_call: TRBJ2-7; d_call: TRBD2; cdr3_aa: CASSIVSPGTSGRREQYF; cdr3_nt: TGTGCCAGTAGTATTGTAAGCCCCGGAACTAGCGGGAGAAGGGAGCAGTACTTC
v_call: TRBV4-3; clone_size: NA; j_call: TRBJ2-7; d_call: TRBD2; cdr3_aa: CASSQGGGTYEQYF; cdr3_nt: TGCGCCAGCAGCCAAGGCGGGGGTACCTACGAGCAGTACTTC
v_call: TRBV28; clone_size: NA; j_call: TRBJ2-1; d_call: NA; cdr3_aa: CASSGSLTYNEQFF; cdr3_nt: TGTGCCAGCAGTGGCTCACTAACCTACAATGAGCAGTTCTTC
v_call: TRBV7-2; clone_size: NA; j_call: TRBJ2-7; d_call: NA; cdr3_aa: CASGERAWGSYEQYF; cdr3_nt: TGTGCCAGCGGGGAGCGGGCTTGGGGATCCTACGAGCAGTACTTC
v_call: TRBV7-9; clone_size: NA; j_call: TRBJ1-1; d_call: NA; cdr3_aa: CASSSQGNTEAFF; cdr3_nt: TGTGCCAGCAGCTCCCAGGGTAACACTGAAGCTTTCTTT
v_call: TRBV5-4; clone_size: NA; j_call: TRBJ2-7; d_call: TRBD2; cdr3_aa: CASSLGLAGNVYEQYF; cdr3_nt: TGTGCCAGCAGCCTGGGACTAGCGGGGAACGTATACGAGCAGTACTTC
v_call: TRBV4-1; clone_size: NA; j_call: TRBJ2-5; d_call: TRBD1; cdr3_aa: CASSQLRTGMETQYF; cdr3_nt: TGCGCCAGCAGCCAGCTAAGGACAGGGATGGAGACCCAGTACTTC
v_call: TRBV23-1; clone_size: NA; j_call: TRBJ2-1; d_call: TRBD1; cdr3_aa: CASSQSPDRGMDEQFF; cdr3_nt: TGCGCCAGCAGTCAATCCCCGGACAGGGGAATGGATGAGCAGTTCTTC
v_call: TRBV11-2; clone_size: once; j_call: TRBJ2-1; d_call: NA; cdr3_aa: CASSLVQGGYNEQFF; cdr3_nt: TGTGCCAGCAGCTTAGTCCAGGGGGGATACAATGAGCAGTTCTTC
v_call: TRBV7-2; clone_size: NA; j_call: TRBJ2-2; d_call: NA; cdr3_aa: CASSLLGVGELFF; cdr3_nt: TGTGCCAGCAGCTTATTAGGAGTCGGGGAGCTGTTTTTT
v_call: TRBV5-1; clone_size: NA; j_call: TRBJ1-1; d_call: NA; cdr3_aa: CASSLTGRADTEAFF; cdr3_nt: TGCGCCAGCAGCTTAACAGGGAGGGCGGACACTGAAGCTTTCTTT
v_call: TRBV9; clone_size: few; j_call: TRBJ2-7; d_call: NA; cdr3_aa: CASSAGGPQYF; cdr3_nt: TGTGCCAGCAGCGCTGGAGGGCCCCAGTACTTC
v_call: TRBV11-3; clone_size: NA; j_call: TRBJ2-2; d_call: TRBD1; cdr3_aa: CASSPGTGGELFF; cdr3_nt: TGTGCCAGCAGCCCGGGGACAGGCGGGGAGCTGTTTTTT
v_call: TRBV6-5; clone_size: NA; j_call: TRBJ2-1; d_call: NA; cdr3_aa: CASSYYSYNEQFF; cdr3_nt: TGTGCCAGCAGTTACTACAGTTACAATGAGCAGTTCTTC
v_call: TRBV5-6; clone_size: NA; j_call: TRBJ2-7; d_call: NA; cdr3_aa: CASSLVARNEQYF; cdr3_nt: TGTGCCAGCAGCTTGGTAGCTAGGAACGAGCAGTACTTC
v_call: TRBV10-2; clone_size: NA; j_call: TRBJ1-6; d_call: TRBD1; cdr3_aa: CASSSDRSSYNSPLHF; cdr3_nt: TGCGCCAGCAGTTCGGACAGGAGCTCCTATAATTCACCCCTCCACTTT
v_call: TRBV6-1; clone_size: NA; j_call: TRBJ2-3; d_call: NA; cdr3_aa: CASSELGAGGTDTQYF; cdr3_nt: TGTGCCAGCAGTGAACTGGGGGCCGGCGGCACAGATACGCAGTATTTT
v_call: TRBV6-2/TRBV6-3; clone_size: NA; j_call: TRBJ2-6; d_call: NA; cdr3_aa: CASSYSIRSSGANVLTF; cdr3_nt: TGTGCCAGCAGTTACTCAATTCGGAGCTCTGGGGCCAACGTCCTGACTTTC
v_call: TRBV5-6; clone_size: NA; j_call: TRBJ2-7; d_call: NA; cdr3_aa: CASSLDGSYEQYF; cdr3_nt: TGTGCCAGCAGCTTGGACGGCTCCTACGAGCAGTACTTC
v_call: TRBV7-2; clone_size: many; j_call: TRBJ1-1; d_call: NA; cdr3_aa: CASSLDLGTRNTEAFF; cdr3_nt: TGTGCCAGCAGCTTAGATCTAGGGACAAGGAACACTGAAGCTTTCTTT
v_call: TRBV2; clone_size: NA; j_call: TRBJ1-2; d_call: TRBD1; cdr3_aa: CASTQQGALGYTF; cdr3_nt: TGTGCCAGCACCCAACAGGGGGCGTTGGGCTACACCTTC
v_call: TRBV27; clone_size: NA; j_call: TRBJ2-7; d_call: TRBD2; cdr3_aa: CASSFGGGSSYEQYF; cdr3_nt: TGTGCCAGCAGTTTTGGGGGAGGGAGCTCCTACGAGCAGTACTTC
v_call: TRBV19; clone_size: NA; j_call: TRBJ1-1; d_call: TRBD1; cdr3_aa: CASSTQGAVNTEAFF; cdr3_nt: TGTGCCAGTAGTACCCAGGGGGCAGTGAACACTGAAGCTTTCTTT
v_call: TRBV9; clone_size: NA; j_call: TRBJ2-3; d_call: TRBD2; cdr3_aa: CASSVGVAGSWVDTQYF; cdr3_nt: TGTGCCAGCAGCGTAGGGGTAGCGGGGAGCTGGGTGGATACGCAGTATTTT
v_call: TRBV12-3/TRBV12-4; clone_size: NA; j_call: TRBJ1-1; d_call: NA; cdr3_aa: CASSFQAGKAFF; cdr3_nt: TGTGCCAGCAGTTTCCAGGCAGGGAAAGCTTTCTTT
v_call: TRBV19; clone_size: NA; j_call: TRBJ1-2; d_call: TRBD1; cdr3_aa: CASGSRQGYGYTF; cdr3_nt: TGTGCCAGTGGATCGAGACAGGGCTATGGCTACACCTTC
v_call: TRBV6-7; clone_size: few; j_call: TRBJ2-7; d_call: TRBD2; cdr3_aa: CASIPPSLAGGEQYF; cdr3_nt: TGTGCCAGCATCCCGCCCTCCCTAGCGGGAGGCGAGCAGTACTTC
v_call: TRBV4-1; clone_size: NA; j_call: TRBJ1-1; d_call: TRBD1; cdr3_aa: CASSQGWTGFSAFF; cdr3_nt: TGCGCCAGCAGCCAGGGTTGGACAGGATTTTCGGCTTTCTTT
v_call: TRBV28; clone_size: NA; j_call: TRBJ2-7; d_call: NA; cdr3_aa: CASSSSYEQYF; cdr3_nt: TGTGCCAGCAGTTCATCCTACGAGCAGTACTTC
v_call: TRBV5-3; clone_size: NA; j_call: TRBJ2-7; d_call: TRBD1; cdr3_aa: CARSLERQGEISYEQYF; cdr3_nt: TGTGCCAGAAGCTTGGAGAGACAGGGTGAAATCTCCTACGAGCAGTACTTC
v_call: TRBV9; clone_size: once; j_call: TRBJ1-2; d_call: NA; cdr3_aa: CASSVEQGNYGYTF; cdr3_nt: TGTGCCAGCAGCGTAGAACAGGGCAACTATGGCTACACCTTC
v_call: TRBV20-1; clone_size: NA; j_call: TRBJ1-5; d_call: NA; cdr3_aa: CSASGVGGIWQPQHF; cdr3_nt: TGCAGTGCTAGTGGGGTGGGGGGTATCTGGCAGCCCCAGCATTTT
v_call: TRBV2; clone_size: NA; j_call: TRBJ1-2; d_call: NA; cdr3_aa: CASNQEGLTNYGYTF; cdr3_nt: TGTGCCAGCAATCAGGAGGGACTTACTAACTATGGCTACACCTTC
v_call: TRBV7-6; clone_size: NA; j_call: TRBJ2-7; d_call: TRBD2; cdr3_aa: CASSSLGRQTSYEQYF; cdr3_nt: TGTGCCAGCAGCTCCCTCGGGAGGCAGACTTCCTACGAGCAGTACTTC
v_call: TRBV7-9; clone_size: NA; j_call: TRBJ2-7; d_call: NA; cdr3_aa: CASSLNPVAYEQYF; cdr3_nt: TGTGCCAGCAGCTTAAATCCGGTAGCCTACGAGCAGTACTTC